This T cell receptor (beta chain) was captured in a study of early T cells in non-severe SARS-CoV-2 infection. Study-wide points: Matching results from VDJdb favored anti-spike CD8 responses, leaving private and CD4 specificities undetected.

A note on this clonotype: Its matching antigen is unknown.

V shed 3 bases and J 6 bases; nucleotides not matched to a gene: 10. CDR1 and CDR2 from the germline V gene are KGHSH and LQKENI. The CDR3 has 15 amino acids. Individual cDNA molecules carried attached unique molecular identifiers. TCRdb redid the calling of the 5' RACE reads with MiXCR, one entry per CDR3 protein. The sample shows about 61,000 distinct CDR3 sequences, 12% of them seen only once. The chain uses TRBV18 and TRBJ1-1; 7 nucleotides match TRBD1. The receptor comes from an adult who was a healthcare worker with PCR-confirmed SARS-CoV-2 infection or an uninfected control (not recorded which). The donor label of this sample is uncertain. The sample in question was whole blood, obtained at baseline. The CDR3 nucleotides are TGTGCCAGCTCACCCAAAGAGGGGGCGGGCGCTGAAGCTTTCTTT. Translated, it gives CASSPKEGAGAEAFF.